The rows below give T cell receptor beta chains drawn from one sample of a study of technical replicates of blood from a handful of donors. TCRdb's table, derived via immunoSEQ multiplex PCR, lists solely in-frame clones and lacks some. The sample lists under 85,000 clones; roughly 89% were seen once. Sequencing used T cells isolated from PBMCs. Source of these receptors: a human donor in good health. CDR3s include the opening cysteine and the closing phenylalanine or tryptophan. A D gene is named only where the DNA matches it firmly. Where a row states a size, it is once, few, many or the class of an expanded clone; other rows omit it.

cdr3_aa | clone_size | j_call | v_call | d_call
CASSLEGKVYGYTF | NA | TRBJ1-2 | TRBV28 | NA
CASSTPLDRGPLNQPQHF | NA | TRBJ1-5 | TRBV28 | TRBD1
CASSYRQGQETQYF | NA | TRBJ2-5 | TRBV7-2 | TRBD1
CASSGDRVVTEAFF | NA | TRBJ1-1 | TRBV6-5 | TRBD1
CASSPFGQGEQPQHF | once | TRBJ1-5 | TRBV18 | TRBD1
CAISGRDTSNTGELFF | NA | TRBJ2-2 | TRBV10-3 | NA
CASSADGDTQYF | NA | TRBJ2-3 | TRBV7-9 | NA
CASSESGGPNYGYTF | NA | TRBJ1-2 | TRBV9 | TRBD1
CASRKTADYEKLFF | NA | TRBJ1-4 | TRBV7-9 | NA
CASSEMSVFMNTEAFF | NA | TRBJ1-1 | TRBV6-1 | NA
CASSTARRTEAFF | few | TRBJ1-1 | TRBV9 | NA
CASSLGLQGATEKLFF | NA | TRBJ1-4 | TRBV5-4 | TRBD1
CASSRGLAGYNEQFF | NA | TRBJ2-1 | TRBV5-4 | TRBD2
CASSGQGLNYGYTF | NA | TRBJ1-2 | TRBV2 | TRBD1
CASRAGGAVSYEQYF | NA | TRBJ2-7 | TRBV6-1 | TRBD2
CASSWGGNQPQHF | NA | TRBJ1-5 | TRBV27 | NA
CASSSQGYNEQFF | NA | TRBJ2-1 | TRBV28 | NA
CASSQERGSAYNEQFF | once | TRBJ2-1 | TRBV4-2 | NA
CSAGSSAIQYF | NA | TRBJ2-4 | TRBV20-1 | NA
CASSPTGRADTQYF | NA | TRBJ2-3 | TRBV5-4 | TRBD2
CASSLLSSYNEQFF | once | TRBJ2-1 | TRBV5-6 | NA
CASSEYISTDTQYF | once | TRBJ2-3 | TRBV25-1 | NA
CASSPEGRNYGYTF | NA | TRBJ1-2 | TRBV18 | NA
CASSSIRGVTEQFF | NA | TRBJ2-1 | TRBV6-6 | TRBD2
CACRADRVYEQYF | NA | TRBJ2-7 | TRBV30 | TRBD1
CASRPDKYNEQFF | once | TRBJ2-1 | TRBV6-5 | NA
CASSFGGTNTGELFF | NA | TRBJ2-2 | TRBV7-2 | NA
CAWTSLDGAGQYF | NA | TRBJ2-7 | TRBV30 | NA
CASSPGWRQGAATEAFF | NA | TRBJ1-1 | TRBV5-1 | TRBD1
CAWRETGQGVYEAFF | NA | TRBJ1-1 | TRBV30 | TRBD1
CASSGTATNEKLFF | NA | TRBJ1-4 | TRBV27 | NA
CASSLSSVSTDTQYF | NA | TRBJ2-3 | TRBV5-1 | NA
CASSLTGWADTQYF | NA | TRBJ2-3 | TRBV7-9 | NA
CASTRGAISYNEQFF | NA | TRBJ2-1 | TRBV6-6 | NA
CASSFDERISYNEQFF | NA | TRBJ2-1 | TRBV5-4 | NA
CASSPPVKLYTEAFF | NA | TRBJ1-1 | TRBV5-6 | NA
CASSQPDIGELFF | NA | TRBJ2-2 | TRBV4-2 | NA
CSAERQVVETQYF | NA | TRBJ2-5 | TRBV29-1 | NA
CASSLLAHNEQFF | NA | TRBJ2-1 | TRBV27 | NA
CASSYSRTASGNTIYF | NA | TRBJ1-3 | TRBV6-5 | NA
CASSKERVYYGYTF | NA | TRBJ1-2 | TRBV21-1 | NA
CASSINGPFTLIEAFF | NA | TRBJ1-1 | TRBV19 | NA
CASSPGQGLNTIYF | NA | TRBJ1-3 | TRBV19 | TRBD1
CASSPEGQGEAFF | NA | TRBJ1-1 | TRBV13 | TRBD1
CASSERPNQPQHF | NA | TRBJ1-5 | TRBV6-1 | NA
CSVDTSANNEQFF | NA | TRBJ2-1 | TRBV29-1 | TRBD2
CASSALAENTGELFF | NA | TRBJ2-2 | TRBV6-4 | TRBD2
CASSPHRLASNTGELFF | NA | TRBJ2-2 | TRBV21-1 | NA
CASSSGQIPTYEQYF | NA | TRBJ2-7 | TRBV5-1 | NA
CASSFLRDSSYEQYF | once | TRBJ2-7 | TRBV5-1 | TRBD1
CASSPGVYGNTYEQYF | NA | TRBJ2-7 | TRBV4-3 | NA
CASSIVVTSWETQYF | NA | TRBJ2-5 | TRBV19 | NA
CASSQDITYGNTIYF | NA | TRBJ1-3 | TRBV4-3 | NA
CTSSQDQAGGIYTEAFF | NA | TRBJ1-1 | TRBV1 | NA
CARMREIRQFF | NA | TRBJ2-1 | TRBV6-4 | TRBD2
CASSFSGATYNEQFF | NA | TRBJ2-1 | TRBV7-2 | TRBD2
CASAPGSYEQYF | NA | TRBJ2-7 | TRBV10-3 | NA
CASSNQGSYEQYF | NA | TRBJ2-7 | TRBV11-3 | NA
CAISPQGSNEQFF | NA | TRBJ2-1 | TRBV10-3 | TRBD1